The 30 T cell receptor beta chains below come from one sample, sequenced in a study of blood T cell repertoires in COVID-19. Clones were sequenced by immunoSEQ multiplex PCR, and TCRdb holds only the in-frame ones, with some missing. Of 250,000 or so clones in the sample, more than 75% were seen once. Input material: peripheral blood. All receptors derive from a man aged 40-49 years with active or convalescent COVID-19.

This rearrangement joins TRBV6-5 to TRBJ2-7; tentative D call: TRBD1 (6 bases). V dropped 2 bases and J dropped 7 bases, with 12 bases sitting between them. The germline V gene encodes CDR1 MNHEY and CDR2 SVGAGI. The CDR3 sequence is 13 residues long. DNA for the CDR3: TGTGCCAGCAGTTACGGGCAGGGGCGTGAGCAGTACTTC. This translates into CASSYGQGREQYF.

The rearrangement joins TRBV21-1 to TRBJ1-2; TRBD1 is the table's D call and was not checked against the DNA. TRBV21-1 is a pseudogene segment. CDR3 length: 13 amino acids. CDR3 coding DNA: TGTGCCAGCAGCAAAGGGCAGGGTGGTGGCTACACCTTC. Translation: CASSKGQGGGYTF.

This chain links TRBV5-1 with TRBJ1-1; the match to TRBD1 covers 8 bases. The length of the CDR3 is 17 residues. The V segment lost 4 bases and the J segment 5 bases; nucleotides outside the gene matches: 16. Germline assignment: CDR1 SGHRS and CDR2 YFSETQ. CDR3 region: CASSTGGQGGMWTEAFF. CDR3 nucleotide sequence: TGCGCCAGCAGCACGGGAGGACAGGGAGGAATGTGGACTGAAGCTTTCTTT.

The J gene is TRBJ2-5, the V gene TRBV3-1 (or the pseudogene TRBV3-2), with 10 bases identical to TRBD2. V gave up 4 bases and J gave up 5 bases; unmatched junction bases: 7. This CDR3 spans 15 amino acids. Germline assignment: CDR1 LGHDT and CDR2 YNNKEL (reference sequence). CDR3 nucleotides: TGTGCCAGCAGCCCCCTAGCGGGAGTTCGGGAGACCCAGTACTTC. Translating gives CASSPLAGVRETQYF.

This clone was seen more than once but under ten times. This chain uses TRBV11-3 with TRBJ1-6, with D unclear. Germline lookup yields CDR1 SGHNT and CDR2 YENEEA. With 5 bases removed from V and 7 bases from J, the gap between germline ends came to 12 bases. The CDR3 has 14 residues. The CDR3 sequence is CASSVISRNSPLHF. CDR3 coding DNA: TGTGCCAGCAGCGTAATAAGCAGGAATTCACCCCTCCACTTT.

This clone was picked up a small number of times. The V gene is TRBV6-5, the J gene TRBJ2-7; 11 bases line up with TRBD2. The CDR3 loop spans 15 amino acids. The germline gives CDR1 MNHEY, CDR2 SVGAGI. J was trimmed by 1 base and V by 5 bases; bases with no gene match: 4. The CDR3 DNA is TGTGCCAGCAGTCAACTAGCGGGAGCGTCCTACGAGCAGTACTTC. Its protein is CASSQLAGASYEQYF.

The V and J genes are TRBV6-1 and TRBJ2-7; a possible D gene is TRBD2 (5 bases). V lost 6 bases, J lost 2 bases, and 14 bases lay in between. Germline CDR1 is MNHNS and CDR2 is SASEGT. This CDR3 region has 14 residues. The chain's CDR3 is CASRPPGKAYEQYF. The CDR3 DNA is TGTGCCAGCAGACCCCCGGGGAAGGCCTACGAGCAGTACTTC.

The chain uses TRBV29-1 and TRBJ2-5; TRBD1 agrees at 9 bases. The V gene's germline CDR1 is SQVTM and CDR2 ANQGSEA. V lost 0 bases and J lost 1; bases outside the gene matches: 15. The CDR3 is 19 residues long. CDR3 DNA: TGCAGCGTTGAAGAGGGGACAGGGTTCAATCAGGGGTCCCAAGAGACCCAGTACTTC. Translated: CSVEEGTGFNQGSQETQYF.

This sequence joins TRBV28 and TRBJ1-5, with unresolved D. The CDR3 consists of 13 residues. CDR1 is MDHEN and CDR2 is SYDVKM in the germline V gene. Deletions cut 5 bases from V and 8 bases from J, with 13 bases between. The CDR3, as DNA: TGTGCCAGCAGTCCCCTTCCGGGGAAGCCCCAGCATTTT. It yields the protein CASSPLPGKPQHF. Using reference TRBV28 and TRBJ1-5 for the parts outside the CDR3, the full variable domain is DVKVTQSSRYLVKRTGEKVFLECVQDMDHENMFWYRQDPGLGLRLIYFSYDVKMKEKGDIPEGYSVSREKKERFSLILESASTNQTSMYLCASSPLPGKPQHFGDGTRLSIL.

The chain couples TRBV5-4 to TRBJ1-2; TRBD1 is a possible D gene (5 bases). V was pared by 2 bases and J by 5 bases, with 13 bases between. CDR1 is SGHNT, CDR2 YYREEE, per germline (reference sequence). CDR3 length: 14 residues. The CDR3 DNA sequence: TGTGCCAGCAGCTTCGACACCGGGGGTTATGGCTACACCTTC. Its protein is CASSFDTGGYGYTF.

This sequence joins TRBV6-5 and TRBJ2-7; D is unresolved. There are 14 residues in the CDR3. Trimming shortened V by 5 bases and J by 3 bases, and 14 bases separated the two germline ends. Germline CDR1 MNHEY, CDR2 SVGAGI. The CDR3 loop reads CASSPSRSLYEQYF. For the CDR3, the DNA is TGTGCCAGCAGTCCTAGTAGGTCGCTCTACGAGCAGTACTTC.

This chain uses TRBV7-3 with TRBJ1-3; TRBD1 is a possible D gene (6 bases). The CDR3 extends over 16 amino acids. Germline CDR1 SGHTA, CDR2 FQGTGA. The V end lost 5 bases, the J end lost 4 bases, and 18 bases lay between the germline ends. The CDR3: CASSPAPTGPGNTIYF. In DNA, the CDR3 is TGTGCCAGCAGCCCCGCGCCCACAGGGCCGGGAAACACCATATATTTT.

The chain is built from TRBV5-3 and TRBJ2-7; a possible D gene is TRBD1 (6 bases). TRBV5-3 is annotated as an ORF whose role is uncertain. The germline V and J ends were trimmed by 2 bases and 3 bases, with 12 bases remaining between them. The CDR3 loop spans 14 amino acids. The CDR3 is CARSFRDKHYEQYF. The DNA for the CDR3 is TGTGCCAGAAGCTTCCGGGACAAACACTACGAGCAGTACTTC.

This chain connects TRBV3-1 (or the pseudogene TRBV3-2) to TRBJ2-3; D gene uncertain. This CDR3 is 13 amino acids long. Germline V CDR1 and CDR2: LGHDT, YNNKEL (reference sequence). With 4 bases removed from V and 6 bases from J, the gap between germline ends came to 11 bases. CDR3 nucleotide sequence: TGTGCCAGCAGCCCAAACCCTAGGGATACGCAGTATTTT. This codes for CASSPNPRDTQYF.

This chain joins TRBV6-5 and TRBJ1-2; D is possibly TRBD1 (6 bases). This CDR3 is built from 14 residues. Trimming removed 5 bases from V and 2 bases from J, with 12 bases in between. Germline CDR1 and CDR2: MNHEY and SVGAGI. CDR3 region: CASSQGHGNYGYTF. As DNA, the CDR3 is TGTGCCAGCAGTCAGGGACACGGGAACTATGGCTACACCTTC.

The chain combines TRBV6-5 with TRBJ1-4; 7 positions match TRBD1. Germline CDR1 and CDR2: MNHEY and SVGAGI. The CDR3 contains 14 residues. Trimming cost V 2 bases and J 5 bases; bases outside gene matches: 2. CDR3: CASSYDRANEKLFF. In nucleotides, the CDR3 is TGTGCCAGCAGTTACGACAGGGCCAATGAAAAACTGTTTTTT.

This clone was seen a handful of times. This chain uses TRBV2 with TRBJ1-5; no firm D call. CDR3 size: 13 residues. The germline gives CDR1 SNHLY, CDR2 FYNNEI. V was pared by 7 bases and J by 0 bases, with 7 bases between. The CDR3, as DNA: TGTGCCAGCACGTACATTAGCAATCAGCCCCAGCATTTT. Encoded protein: CASTYISNQPQHF.

J is TRBJ2-7 and V is TRBV12-3 or TRBV12-4, with D unresolved. This CDR3 comprises 12 residues. V lost 3 bases and J lost 4, with 7 bases in between. Written as DNA, the CDR3 is TGTGCCAGCAGTTTTGTCCTATACGAGCAGTACTTC. Translated, it gives CASSFVLYEQYF.

In this sample, this clone turned up once. This rearrangement joins TRBV7-3 to TRBJ1-1; possibly TRBD1 for D (6 bases). The CDR3 has 14 amino acids. From germline, CDR1 is SGHTA and CDR2 FQGTGA. Trimming left V 5 bases short and J 0 bases short, with 10 bases between. Here the CDR3 reads CASSAQGLNTEAFF. The CDR3 DNA sequence: TGTGCCAGCAGCGCCCAGGGGCTGAACACTGAAGCTTTCTTT.

This chain links TRBV18 with TRBJ1-5; TRBD1 matches at 7 bases. Germline CDR1 KGHSH, CDR2 LQKENI. J gave up 2 bases and V 3 bases, and 7 bases lay outside the gene matches. The CDR3 runs to 16 residues. Here the CDR3 DNA reads TGTGCCAGCTCACCGACAGGGAGAGGGGGCAATCAGCCCCAGCATTTT. Protein: CASSPTGRGGNQPQHF.

V is TRBV15 and J is TRBJ2-2; 12 nucleotides line up with TRBD1. This CDR3 spans 16 amino acids. CDR1 and CDR2 from the germline V gene are LNHNV and YYDKDF (reference sequence). V was clipped by 1 base and J by 6 bases; unmatched bases: 3. CDR3 bases: TGTGCCACCAGCAGAGTGGGACAGGGGGCTTCCGGGGAGCTGTTTTTT. This sequence encodes CATSRVGQGASGELFF.

The rearrangement uses TRBV2 and TRBJ2-1; tentatively, D is TRBD2 (6 bases). The CDR3 is made up of 15 amino acids. The germline V gene has CDR1 SNHLY and CDR2 FYNNEI. V dropped 1 base and J dropped 3 bases, with 10 bases sitting between them. The CDR3 nucleotides read TGTGCCAGCAGTGAAGGGGGGGTTTACTACAATGAGCAGTTCTTC. It codes for CASSEGGVYYNEQFF.

This chain links TRBV6-6 with TRBJ2-3, with 7 bases matching TRBD2. Trimming cost V 5 bases and J 5 bases; bases outside gene matches: 7. From germline, CDR1 is MNHNY and CDR2 SVGAGI (reference sequence). The CDR3 is 14 amino acids. As DNA, the CDR3 is TGTGCCAGCAGTCACCGACTAGCAGGAGATACGCAGTATTTT. Protein sequence: CASSHRLAGDTQYF.

The chain employs TRBV5-1 and TRBJ2-7; D is uncertain. The germline gives CDR1 SGHRS, CDR2 YFSETQ. The CDR3 is 13 amino acids. V lost 3 bases and J 2 bases, leaving 9 bases between the germline ends. The CDR3 protein is CASSSQRAYEQYF. The DNA of the CDR3 is TGCGCCAGCAGCTCACAACGGGCCTACGAGCAGTACTTC.

In DNA, the CDR3 is TGCGCCAGCAGGCGGAGGGGTTCGGCCTACGAGCAGTACTTC. It translates to CASRRRGSAYEQYF. The rearrangement uses TRBV10-2 and TRBJ2-7, with TRBD2 as a possible D gene (6 bases). The V end was cut by 6 bases, the J end by 2 bases, with 14 bases between. Germline V gene data show CDR1 as WSHSY and CDR2 as SAAADI. This CDR3 comprises 14 residues.

V is TRBV19 and J is TRBJ1-1, with D perhaps matching TRBD1 (6 bases). Germline V CDR1 and CDR2: LNHDA, SQIVND (reference sequence). CDR3 length equals 15 residues. Trimming took off 7 bases at V and 1 base at J, with 16 bases between the two ends. DNA of the CDR3: TGTGCCAGTACCCCGCGACAGGTCCCGAACACTGAAGCTTTCTTT. Residues: CASTPRQVPNTEAFF.

The rearrangement joins TRBV7-9 to TRBJ2-1; 10 bases line up with TRBD2. Germline V gene lookup returns CDR1 SEHNR and CDR2 FQNEAQ (reference sequence). Losses at the gene ends were 5 bases for V and 4 bases for J; bases not matched to a gene: 8. The CDR3 loop spans 16 amino acids. The CDR3 sequence: CASSHVPSGSYNEQFF. As DNA, the CDR3 is TGTGCCAGCAGCCACGTACCTAGCGGGAGTTACAATGAGCAGTTCTTC.

The chain is built from TRBV30 and TRBJ1-2; D uncertain. The CDR3 spans 13 residues. Trimming took 0 bases from V and 8 from J, leaving 13 bases between them. CDR1 is GTSNPN and CDR2 is SVGIG in the germline V gene (reference sequence). CDR3 DNA: TGTGCCTGGAGTGTACCGGGTACACGGGGCTACACCTTC. Translated: CAWSVPGTRGYTF.

The rearrangement uses TRBV14 and TRBJ1-1; D possibly corresponds to TRBD1 (6 bases). V was pared by 8 bases and J by 4 bases, with 14 bases between. The CDR3 runs to 13 residues. The germline V gene has CDR1 SGHDN and CDR2 FVKESK. CDR3 nucleotide sequence: TGTGCCAGCCTCCAGGGGTACAGCACTGAAGCTTTCTTT. Translation gives CASLQGYSTEAFF.

The genes are TRBV29-1 and TRBJ1-1; a weak D match, TRBD1 (5 bases). Per the germline V gene, CDR1 is SQVTM and CDR2 is ANQGSEA. Trimming stripped 8 bases from V and 6 bases from J, with 22 bases between. CDR3 length equals 14 residues. The CDR3 DNA reads TGCAGCTCCTTGGGATCAGGGCGGAGCGCTGAAGCTTTCTTT. It codes for CSSLGSGRSAEAFF.